These T cell receptor beta chains were read from a single sample in a study of blood T cells in healthy people across ages. TCRdb analysed the 5' RACE reads with MiXCR anew, one entry per CDR3 protein. The profile shows roughly 1.9 million distinct CDR3 sequences, roughly two fifths of them singletons. Sample: blood. These receptor sequences come from a human donor in good health. CDR3s include the opening cysteine and the closing phenylalanine or tryptophan. The D gene is left open where the match is weak. Where a row states a size, it is once, few, many or the class of an expanded clone; other rows omit it.

j_gene,abundance,v_gene,d_gene,CDR3aa,CDR3nt
TRBJ2-3,few,TRBV5-6,TRBD1,CASSFLTGGGDTRYF,TGTGCCAGCAGCTTTTTGACAGGGGGTGGAGATACGCGGTATTTT
TRBJ1-2,NA,TRBV20-1,NA,CSASFSFWGPNYGYTF,TGCAGTGCTAGTTTCTCTTTCTGGGGGCCTAACTATGGCTACACCTTC
TRBJ2-7,NA,TRBV10-3,NA,CAISGGLRGLNGEQYF,TGTGCCATCAGTGGGGGCCTACGGGGTCTGAACGGCGAGCAGTACTTC
TRBJ1-2,NA,TRBV28,TRBD1,CASSSVGQVPLHLYGYTF,TGTGCCAGCAGTTCCGTTGGACAGGTCCCCCTCCACCTCTATGGCTACACCTTC
TRBJ2-7,NA,TRBV6-6,NA,CASSYSTNSGTYEQYF,TGTGCCAGCAGTTACTCGACAAACTCTGGTACCTACGAGCAGTACTTC
TRBJ1-6,few,TRBV5-1,NA,CASSIGGGESSPLHF,TGCGCCAGCAGCATCGGAGGGGGGGAGAGTTCACCTCTCCACTTT
TRBJ1-1,NA,TRBV12-3/TRBV12-4,TRBD1,CASSPYTTGENTEAFF,TGTGCCAGCAGTCCTTATACGACAGGGGAGAACACTGAAGCTTTCTTT
TRBJ2-1,NA,TRBV20-1,NA,CSATRTTNEQFF,TGCAGTGCTACAAGGACTACCAATGAGCAGTTCTTC
TRBJ2-7,NA,TRBV20-1,TRBD1,CSARMTGSYEQYF,TGCAGTGCTAGAATGACAGGGAGCTACGAGCAGTACTTC
TRBJ1-2,NA,TRBV5-1,NA,CASYGGRGYYGYTF,TGCGCCAGCTACGGGGGGCGCGGATATTATGGCTACACCTTC
TRBJ2-5,few,TRBV11-2,NA,CASSLVWPAMETQYF,TGTGCCAGCAGCTTAGTTTGGCCCGCGATGGAGACCCAGTACTTC
TRBJ1-6,NA,TRBV27,NA,CASSGLGGLASPLHF,TGTGCCAGCAGTGGCCTAGGGGGTTTGGCGTCACCCCTCCACTTT
TRBJ2-1,NA,TRBV7-6,NA,CASSAVVRGSYNEQFF,TGTGCCAGCAGCGCTGTGGTACGGGGCTCCTACAATGAGCAGTTCTTC
TRBJ1-1,NA,TRBV7-2,NA,CASSLPGVPEAFF,TGTGCCAGCAGCTTGCCGGGCGTCCCTGAAGCTTTCTTT
TRBJ1-1,NA,TRBV29-1,TRBD1,CSVGQVEAFF,TGCAGCGTGGGACAGGTAGAAGCTTTCTTT
TRBJ1-1,NA,TRBV7-9,TRBD1,CASSSRQGRRQGAFF,TGTGCCAGCAGCTCTCGACAGGGGCGCCGACAGGGAGCTTTCTTT
TRBJ2-3,once,TRBV3-1,NA,CASRPLANSDTQYF,TGTGCCAGCAGACCACTAGCAAACTCTGATACGCAGTATTTT
TRBJ2-2,NA,TRBV7-3,TRBD2,CASSLIRGAGELFF,TGTGCCAGCAGCTTAATTCGGGGGGCCGGGGAGCTGTTTTTT
TRBJ1-2,few,TRBV20-1,TRBD1,CSARKPRGHGYTF,TGCAGTGCTAGAAAACCCAGGGGGCATGGCTACACCTTC
TRBJ2-4,NA,TRBV7-2,TRBD2,CASSRTRGAKNIQYF,TGTGCCAGCAGTCGGACTAGGGGAGCCAAAAACATTCAGTACTTC
TRBJ2-7,NA,TRBV20-1,NA,CSARDPAEFSYEQYF,TGCAGTGCTAGAGATCCGGCGGAGTTCTCCTACGAGCAGTACTTC
TRBJ2-7,few,TRBV29-1,TRBD2,CSAQTSLSYEQYF,TGCAGCGCTCAGACTAGCTTATCCTACGAGCAGTACTTC
TRBJ2-7,NA,TRBV4-2,TRBD1,CASQVSRDSVYEQYF,TGTGCCAGCCAAGTATCCCGGGACAGCGTCTACGAGCAGTACTTC
TRBJ2-3,NA,TRBV5-1,NA,CASSPLWADTQYF,TGCGCCAGCAGCCCCCTGTGGGCAGATACGCAGTATTTT
TRBJ2-1,few,TRBV28,TRBD2,CASSPGLAGGRETQFF,TGTGCCAGCAGTCCCGGACTAGCGGGGGGTAGAGAGACCCAGTTCTTC
TRBJ1-2,NA,TRBV7-2,NA,CASSLVGNNYGYTF,TGTGCCAGCAGCTTAGTTGGTAACAACTATGGCTACACCTTC